These 22 T cell receptor beta chains originate from one sample sequenced in a study of spatial heterogeneity in lung cancer. Time point: sample taken at primary tumor resection. Whole RNA was taken from tumor, nontumor lung or frozen PBMC; it was then sequenced unsorted. TCRdb re-derived calls from the 5' RACE reads in MiXCR, one entry per CDR3 protein. Of several thousand distinct CDR3 sequences in the sample, 5.4% were seen once. The sequencing here drew on normal lung tissue next to the tumor, taken at surgery. Source of these receptors: a female donor with early-stage non-small cell lung cancer.

This clonotype qualifies as medium-sized. V is TRBV28 and J is TRBJ1-1, with D perhaps matching TRBD1 (5 bases). The V gene lost 3 bases and the J gene lost 8 bases, with 7 bases spanning the gap. The CDR3 length is 11 residues. Germline V gives CDR1 MDHEN, CDR2 SYDVKM. The CDR3 bases are TGTGCCAGCAGTTTGGGACGCGAAGCTTTCTTT. As protein: CASSLGREAFF.

Judged by abundance, this clonotype is medium-sized. The rearrangement uses TRBV5-1 and TRBJ1-6; 8 nucleotides align to TRBD1. Trimming took 5 bases from V and 5 from J; bases not matched to a gene: 6. The germline gives CDR1 SGHRS, CDR2 YFSETQ. The CDR3 runs to 15 residues. The chain's CDR3 is CASRSGQENNSPLHF. CDR3 coding DNA: TGCGCCAGCAGATCGGGACAGGAAAATAATTCACCCCTCCACTTT.

This clonotype has just one count. The chain couples TRBV7-9 to TRBJ2-7; D unresolved. Looked up from germline, CDR1 is SEHNR and CDR2 is FQNEAQ (reference sequence). The CDR3 runs 12 residues. With 5 bases removed from V and 8 bases from J, the gap between germline ends came to 13 bases. The CDR3 nucleotides read TGTGCCAGCAGCACATCCGGCCGCCAGCAGTACTTC. Protein sequence: CASSTSGRQQYF.

By share, this clonotype counts as medium-sized. The V call is TRBV10-2, the J call TRBJ2-7, with a weak D call TRBD1 (5 bases). This CDR3 spans 14 amino acids. CDR1 is WSHSY, CDR2 SAAADI, per germline. Between the trimmed V and J ends, which lost 0 bases and 0 bases, there was a span of 6 bases. The CDR3 region is CASSESGRSYEQYF. For the CDR3, the DNA is TGCGCCAGCAGTGAGTCGGGGCGCTCCTACGAGCAGTACTTC.

This clonotype is labeled as medium-sized. This chain joins TRBV15 and TRBJ1-1; no definite D call. V was clipped by 2 bases and J by 4 bases, with 11 bases between them. CDR3 size: 14 residues. Per germline, CDR1 LNHNV and CDR2 YYDKDF (reference sequence). CDR3 residues: CATSRTGTGTEAFF. CDR3 nucleotides: TGTGCCACCAGCAGAACCGGTACGGGCACTGAAGCTTTCTTT.

By share, this clonotype counts as medium-sized. The V gene is TRBV12-3 or TRBV12-4, the J gene TRBJ2-1, with D perhaps TRBD2 (6 bases). This CDR3 region has 14 residues. Trimming shortened V by 6 bases and J by 0 bases, and 9 bases separated the two germline ends. The DNA of the CDR3 is TGTGCCAGCAGGTGGGGGGACTCCTACAATGAGCAGTTCTTC. Its protein is CASRWGDSYNEQFF.

V gene TRBV10-3 combines with J gene TRBJ2-1; 9 bases are shared with TRBD2. The CDR3 length is 17 residues. CDR1 and CDR2 (germline): ENHRY, SYGVKD. The trim removed 3 bases at V and 0 bases at J, leaving 6 bases unmatched. This CDR3 is CAISEPSGKSSYNEQFF. CDR3 nucleotides: TGTGCCATCAGTGAACCTAGCGGGAAGAGCTCCTACAATGAGCAGTTCTTC.

This clonotype was found many times. The chain links TRBV2 to TRBJ2-7; 7 nucleotides line up with TRBD1. After removal of 7 bases from V and 7 bases from J, the junction contained 10 bases not matched to a gene. The CDR3 has 13 residues. Germline lookup yields CDR1 SNHLY and CDR2 FYNNEI. The CDR3, as DNA: TGTGCCAGCAAAGGACAGGCGACGCGGGAGCAGTACTTC. This translates into CASKGQATREQYF. The whole variable domain, remainder taken from reference TRBV2 and TRBJ2-7, is EPEVTQTPSHQVTQMGQEVILRCVPISNHLYFYWYRQILGQKVEFLVSFYNNEISEKSEIFDDQFSVERPDGSNFTLKIRSTKLEDSAMYFCASKGQATREQYFGPGTRLTVT.

This clonotype is medium-sized in the sample. The CDR3 here is CASSPGTSVEETQYF. The CDR3 DNA follows: TGTGCCAGCAGTCCAGGGACTAGCGTAGAAGAGACCCAGTACTTC. The V and J genes are TRBV12-3 or TRBV12-4 and TRBJ2-5; 10 bases map to TRBD2. Trimming took 5 bases from V and 3 from J; bases not matched to a gene: 6. The CDR3 runs 15 residues.

Judged by abundance, this clonotype is medium-sized. V is TRBV4-1 and J is TRBJ2-3; a possible D gene is TRBD2 (7 bases). The CDR3 is 18 amino acids. Germline assignment: CDR1 MGHRA and CDR2 YSYEKL. Trimming took 0 bases from V and 2 from J, leaving 18 bases between them. The CDR3 DNA sequence: TGCGCCAGCAGCCAAGATAAGGGGGACTATGGAGTCACAGATACGCAGTATTTT. Its translation is CASSQDKGDYGVTDTQYF.

V is TRBV12-3 or TRBV12-4 and J is TRBJ1-1, with 7 bases aligning to TRBD1. This CDR3 spans 13 amino acids. The J segment lost 8 bases and the V segment lost 6 bases, leaving 9 bases of the junction unmatched. The CDR3 region has the DNA TGTGCCAGCAGCCACAGGGGATCTTCAGAAGCTTTCTTT. Its protein is CASSHRGSSEAFF.

This clonotype was counted once. A much larger clone sits a single nucleotide away, making a read error possible. Here the CDR3 omits its conserved ending phenylalanine or tryptophan, so a read error is the likely source. The rearrangement links TRBV11-2 to TRBJ2-7, with D perhaps matching TRBD2 (6 bases). V was clipped by 1 base and J by 3 bases, with 13 bases between them. The germline gives CDR1 SGHAT, CDR2 FQNNGV. This CDR3 region has 15 residues. In DNA, the CDR3 is TGTGCCAGCAGCTTAGGTGGTAGCGGAAACTACGAGCAGTACTCC. It is translated as CASSLGGSGNYEQYS.

This clonotype has at least ten counts. The gene calls are TRBV5-1 and TRBJ2-2, with 8 bases matching TRBD1. The CDR3 has 16 amino acids. CDR1 and CDR2 (germline): SGHRS, YFSETQ. Trimming removed 1 base from V and 0 bases from J; junction bases left unmatched: 2. The CDR3: CASSLRTGTNTGELFF. CDR3 DNA sequence: TGCGCCAGCAGCTTGAGGACAGGGACGAACACCGGGGAGCTGTTTTTT.

This rearrangement joins TRBV5-1 to TRBJ2-3, with D maybe TRBD2 (6 bases). Germline CDR1 SGHRS, CDR2 YFSETQ. The V and J ends lost 1 base and 1 base respectively, with 13 bases between them. The length of the CDR3 is 16 residues. The chain's CDR3 is CASSLPSGGGTDTQYF. CDR3 nucleotides: TGCGCCAGCAGCTTGCCATCAGGAGGGGGCACAGATACGCAGTATTTT.

This clonotype was seen only a few times. Germline is not matched at one junction end, which may reflect a read error. The chain uses TRBV7-7 and TRBJ2-1; 12 bases match TRBD2. Germline V lookup: CDR1 SSHAT, CDR2 FNYEAQ (reference sequence). This CDR3 has 14 amino acids. CDR3 protein: CASSLGTSGYEQFF. For the CDR3, the DNA is TGTGCTAGCAGCTTAGGGACTAGCGGGTATGAGCAGTTCTTC.

This clonotype ranks as medium-sized. The chain couples TRBV5-1 to TRBJ1-1; D may be TRBD1 (5 bases). In germline, CDR1 is SGHRS, CDR2 YFSETQ. V was clipped by 3 bases and J by 5 bases, with 17 bases between them. This CDR3 spans 15 amino acids. The CDR3 DNA reads TGCGCCAGCAGCTGGGCAGGGAATTCGAGAACTGAAGCTTTCTTT. This codes for CASSWAGNSRTEAFF.

The chain carries TRBV3-1 and TRBJ2-1, with 8 bases lining up with TRBD2. This CDR3 comprises 16 residues. The junction had 13 bases not matched to a gene; V was cut back by 4 bases and J by 8 bases. Germline assignment: CDR1 LGHDT and CDR2 YNNKEL (reference sequence). The CDR3 spells CASSPSGGRSSYEQFF. The CDR3 DNA is TGTGCCAGCAGCCCCAGCGGCGGGAGGTCATCATATGAGCAGTTCTTC.

The table lists this clonotype with many counts. The chain recombines TRBV27 with TRBJ2-3; D remains ambiguous. The CDR3 consists of 15 residues. The ends were cut back, 2 bases at V and 3 bases at J, with 12 bases in the middle. Germline V gene data show CDR1 as MNHEY and CDR2 as SMNVEV (reference sequence). CDR3 in amino acids: CASSLRRVATDTQYF. The CDR3 region has the DNA TGTGCCAGCAGTTTAAGAAGGGTTGCGACAGATACGCAGTATTTT.

This clonotype came up a few times. This chain uses TRBV3-1 with TRBJ2-7; no firm D call. The V gene's germline CDR1 is LGHDT and CDR2 YNNKEL (reference sequence). V was pared by 8 bases and J by 5 bases, with 10 bases between. The CDR3 has 11 residues. DNA of the CDR3: TGTGCCAGCCAGAGTCTCCACGAGCAGTACTTC. This codes for CASQSLHEQYF.

This clonotype was seen ten or more times. J is TRBJ2-5 and V is TRBV4-2; D uncertain. This CDR3 has 15 residues. The ends were cut back, 0 bases at V and 5 bases at J, with 13 bases in the middle. Germline V gene data show CDR1 as LGHNA and CDR2 as YNFKEQ. The CDR3 here is CASSQDPATSETQYF. The CDR3 bases are TGTGCCAGCAGCCAAGACCCAGCTACCTCGGAGACCCAGTACTTC.

This clonotype ranks as medium-sized. V gene TRBV5-8 combines with J gene TRBJ1-5; D gene uncertain. Trimming cost V 4 bases and J 3 bases, with 5 bases left between them. The CDR3 runs to 12 residues. CDR1 and CDR2 from the germline V gene are SGHTS and YDEGEE. The chain's CDR3 is CASSPFNQPQHF. The CDR3 bases are TGTGCCAGCAGCCCTTTCAATCAGCCCCAGCATTTT.

By sample share, this clonotype is medium-sized. The chain uses TRBV6-6 and TRBJ2-3, with D possibly TRBD2 on 5 matching bases. Trimming took 8 bases from V and 6 from J, leaving 24 bases between them. The CDR3 has 16 amino acids. Germline V lookup: CDR1 MNHNY, CDR2 SVGAGI (reference sequence). CDR3 DNA sequence: TGTGCCAGCTCGGGTGGGAGCGGTGGATCCCTCGATACGCAGTATTTT. This encodes CASSGGSGGSLDTQYF.